The 13 T cell receptor beta chains listed next were all sequenced from one sample in a study of lymphopenia after photon versus proton radiotherapy. This table comes from immunoSEQ multiplex PCR, and its TCRdb copy is limited to in-frame clones, with some not included. The sample includes tens of thousands of clones, about 80% seen only once; the top ten take roughly 25%. The sample was peripheral blood, taken from a patient treated with proton-based radiotherapy. Every receptor here comes from a woman between 65 and 79 years old with pancreatic cancer.

The chain couples TRBV19 to TRBJ1-5, with D possibly matching TRBD1 (6 bases). CDR1 is LNHDA, CDR2 SQIVND, per germline (reference sequence). This CDR3 is built from 13 residues. V lost 9 bases to trimming and J lost 6 bases, with 15 bases between them. CDR3 in DNA: TGTGCCAGCCACAGGGAAAGGGGTCAGCCCCAGCATTTT. Encoded protein: CASHRERGQPQHF.

The rearrangement uses TRBV18 and TRBJ1-1; maybe TRBD1 (6 bases). The CDR3 spans 16 residues. Germline lookup yields CDR1 KGHSH and CDR2 LQKENI. V was clipped by 3 bases and J by 2 bases, with 16 bases between them. CDR3 nucleotide sequence: TGTGCCAGCTCACCGTCCAGGGGAGGGGGAAACACTGAAGCTTTCTTT. Amino acid sequence: CASSPSRGGGNTEAFF.

The chain carries TRBV19 and TRBJ1-1; a weak D match, TRBD1 (6 bases). The V and J ends lost 6 bases and 2 bases respectively, with 13 bases between them. The CDR3 runs 14 residues. Germline loops: CDR1 LNHDA, CDR2 SQIVND (reference sequence). The CDR3 loop is CASRSTGTNTEAFF. CDR3 nucleotide sequence: TGTGCCAGTAGGTCGACCGGGACAAACACTGAAGCTTTCTTT.

The CDR3 nucleotides read TGTGCCAGCAGTTCCTACAGGGGGACTAACATTCAGTACTTC. It is translated as CASSSYRGTNIQYF. The chain joins TRBV28 to TRBJ2-4; 8 bases map to TRBD1. J gave up 7 bases and V 4 bases, and 6 bases lay outside the gene matches. Germline assignment: CDR1 MDHEN and CDR2 SYDVKM. The CDR3 loop spans 14 amino acids.

The V call is TRBV18, the J call TRBJ2-1; 14 bases agree with TRBD2. This CDR3 spans 19 amino acids. Germline V lookup: CDR1 KGHSH, CDR2 LQKENI. The junction had 10 bases not matched to a gene; V was cut back by 2 bases and J by 4 bases. CDR3 amino acids: CASSPGTSGSLSRYNEQFF. In nucleotides, the CDR3 is TGTGCCAGCTCACCAGGGACTAGCGGGAGTCTATCACGATACAATGAGCAGTTCTTC.

The table lists this clone with a few counts. The gene calls are TRBV11-2 and TRBJ2-1, with 12 bases lining up with TRBD2. The germline V gene has CDR1 SGHAT and CDR2 FQNNGV. V was pared by 5 bases and J by 2 bases, with 4 bases of the junction left unmatched. CDR3 size: 16 residues. The CDR3 is CASSRTSGVTYNEQFF. CDR3 nucleotide sequence: TGTGCCAGCAGCCGGACTAGCGGGGTAACCTACAATGAGCAGTTCTTC.

Concerning this clone itself: A read error may account for a junction end that differs from germline. This rearrangement joins TRBV5-3 to TRBJ1-2, with D tentatively TRBD1 (5 bases). TRBV5-3 is filed as an ORF, its function uncertain. The CDR3 consists of 15 residues. As DNA, the CDR3 is TGTGCCAGCAGCTTGGCGACAGTCGGTAACTATGGCTACACCTTC. Amino acid sequence: CASSLATVGNYGYTF.

V usage is TRBV5-1 and J usage is TRBJ2-3, with 7 nucleotides matching TRBD2. J gave up 2 bases and V 1 base, and 13 bases lay outside the gene matches. Germline CDR1 and CDR2: SGHRS and YFSETQ. The CDR3 extends over 18 amino acids. As DNA, the CDR3 is TGCGCCAGCAGCTTGCTTGGGGGAGCGGGGAAAGACACAGATACGCAGTATTTT. It specifies CASSLLGGAGKDTDTQYF.

The chain joins TRBV29-1 to TRBJ2-3; weak D call: TRBD1 (6 bases). Trimming removed 6 bases at V and 4 bases at J, with 20 bases between. This CDR3 region has 15 residues. CDR1 and CDR2 from the germline V gene are SQVTM and ANQGSEA. The CDR3 protein is CSVDTTGTWSDTQYF. CDR3 in DNA: TGCAGCGTCGACACCACAGGGACGTGGTCAGATACGCAGTATTTT.

The chain employs TRBV6-5 and TRBJ2-1; 8 bases are shared with TRBD2. CDR1 and CDR2 (germline): MNHEY, SVGAGI. The CDR3 totals 15 residues. V gave up 1 base and J gave up 5 bases; unmatched junction bases: 4. CDR3 in DNA: TGTGCCAGCAGTTACTTTAGCGGGGAAGACAATGAGCAGTTCTTC. It translates to CASSYFSGEDNEQFF.

The V call is TRBV6-6, the J call TRBJ1-2; perhaps TRBD1 as D (5 bases). The germline V gene has CDR1 MNHNY and CDR2 SVGAGI (reference sequence). The CDR3 spans 13 residues. Trimming removed 8 bases from V and 5 bases from J, with 15 bases in between. CDR3 sequence reads: CASAREGGYGYTF. As DNA, the CDR3 is TGTGCCAGCGCCAGGGAAGGCGGGTATGGCTACACCTTC.

The rearrangement links TRBV5-1 to TRBJ1-4; TRBD1 might be the D (6 bases). Trimming stripped 5 bases from V and 4 bases from J, with 18 bases between. Germline CDR1 and CDR2: SGHRS and YFSETQ. The CDR3 consists of 16 residues. The chain's CDR3 is CASRPGTPGGNEKLFF. Here the CDR3 DNA reads TGCGCCAGCAGACCCGGGACACCGGGGGGTAATGAAAAACTGTTTTTT. Variable domain in full (rest from reference TRBV5-1 and TRBJ1-4): KAGVTQTPRYLIKTRGQQVTLSCSPISGHRSVSWYQQTPGQGLQFLFEYFSETQRNKGNFPGRFSGRQFSNSRSEMNVSTLELGDSALYLCASRPGTPGGNEKLFFGSGTQLSVL.

V is TRBV5-5 and J is TRBJ2-1; TRBD2 might be the D (6 bases). This CDR3 is built from 16 residues. The germline CDR1 and CDR2 sequences are SGHKS and YYEKEE (reference sequence). V was clipped by 0 bases and J by 6 bases, with 16 bases between them. CDR3 protein: CASSLARSSVSNEQFF. The CDR3 coding sequence is TGTGCCAGCAGCTTGGCCAGGTCTAGCGTATCCAATGAGCAGTTCTTC.